A single sample gave rise to the 25 T cell receptor beta chains below, sequenced in a study of vaccination and CD4 T cells after COVID-19. An Oncomine TCR Beta short-read assay was used to sequence the DNA from cultured CD4+ T cells. TCRdb passed the PCR reads through MiXCR, listing each CDR3 protein once. This table holds around 20,000 distinct CDR3 sequences, roughly two fifths found once. These receptors' antigens are unknown. Treatment specified: roughly 11-day PBMC culture with coronavirus spike peptide pools or control peptides (ViraFEST assay). Sequencing was carried out using CD4+ T cells from blood, cultured in vitro. The receptors derive from a human donor who had recovered from COVID-19.

A few counts support this clonotype. The chain couples TRBV7-3 to TRBJ2-7; 9 bases fit TRBD1. Germline-derived CDR1 and CDR2 are SGHTA and FQGTGA. The V and J ends lost 3 bases and 1 base, in that order; junction bases with no gene match: 4. CDR3 length equals 15 residues. CDR3 in amino acids: CASSLGTGFSYEQYF. CDR3 DNA sequence: TGTGCCAGCAGCTTGGGGACAGGGTTTTCCTACGAGCAGTACTTC. The entire variable domain, with the rest obtained from reference TRBV7-3 and TRBJ2-7, is as follows: GAGVSQTPSNKVTEKGKYVELRCDPISGHTALYWYRQSLGQGPEFLIYFQGTGAADDSGLPNDRFFAVRPEGSVSTLKIQRTERGDSAVYLCASSLGTGFSYEQYFGPGTRLTVT.

The V gene is TRBV5-1, the J gene TRBJ1-1; D gene ambiguous. Germline assignment: CDR1 SGHRS and CDR2 YFSETQ. The CDR3 totals 13 residues. Trimming took 3 bases from V and 0 from J, leaving 6 bases between them. The CDR3 nucleotides read TGCGCCAGCAGCTATGAGCTGAACACTGAAGCTTTCTTT. Translating gives CASSYELNTEAFF.

This rearrangement joins TRBV20-1 to TRBJ2-3; 10 nucleotides match TRBD2. This CDR3 comprises 13 residues. Germline V gene sequence: CDR1 DFQATT, CDR2 SNEGSKA (reference sequence). The junction had 7 bases not matched to a gene; V was cut back by 3 bases and J by 10 bases. The CDR3: CSARGLAGASQYF. Written as DNA, the CDR3 is TGCAGTGCTAGGGGGCTAGCGGGGGCATCGCAGTATTTT.

This clonotype appeared a few times. V usage is TRBV18 and J usage is TRBJ1-5; D gene uncertain. Germline CDR1 is KGHSH and CDR2 is LQKENI. Trimming pared 6 bases from V and 4 bases from J, leaving 7 bases between. CDR3 length equals 12 residues. CDR3 amino acids: CASSQNNQPQHF. CDR3 nucleotides: TGTGCCAGCTCTCAAAATAATCAGCCCCAGCATTTT.

This clonotype was observed a single time. The chain employs TRBV14 and TRBJ1-2; D gene unclear. V was pared by 4 bases and J by 5 bases, with 20 bases between. The CDR3 consists of 16 residues. Germline V gene data show CDR1 as SGHDN and CDR2 as FVKESK. The DNA of the CDR3 is TGTGCCAGCAGCCTTTGGTTCAAGATCCGATCATATGGCTACACCTTC. This translates into CASSLWFKIRSYGYTF.

The J gene is TRBJ2-5, the V gene TRBV7-3; tentatively, D is TRBD2 (5 bases). The CDR3 is 13 residues long. The germline gives CDR1 SGHTA, CDR2 FQGTGA. The V end was cut by 5 bases, the J end by 7 bases, with 14 bases between. The CDR3 region is CASSRGSPWTQYF. The CDR3 coding sequence is TGTGCCAGCAGCAGAGGGAGTCCGTGGACCCAGTACTTC.

This clonotype was found a few times. This chain joins TRBV20-1 and TRBJ1-1; the match to TRBD1 covers 8 bases. With V trimmed by 6 bases and J by 0 bases, 6 bases remained unmatched. This CDR3 comprises 14 residues. Germline CDR1 is DFQATT and CDR2 is SNEGSKA (reference sequence). CDR3 residues: CSADREGLNTEAFF. CDR3 DNA sequence: TGCAGTGCGGACAGGGAGGGACTGAACACTGAAGCTTTCTTT.

The rearrangement joins TRBV28 to TRBJ1-1; D gene uncertain. Germline V gene data show CDR1 as MDHEN and CDR2 as SYDVKM. Trimming cost V 6 bases and J 5 bases, with 10 bases left between them. There are 12 residues in the CDR3. CDR3 in DNA: TGTGCCAGCAGAATAAGGGTAACTGAAGCTTTCTTT. Amino acid sequence: CASRIRVTEAFF.

The chain has TRBV7-2 and TRBJ2-3; TRBD1 matches at 7 bases. V dropped 2 bases and J dropped 1; count of bases not matched to a gene: 3. The CDR3 length is 15 residues. CDR1 SGHTA and CDR2 FQGNSA come from the germline V gene. This CDR3 reads CASSLWGTGTDTQYF. CDR3 bases: TGTGCCAGCAGCTTATGGGGGACAGGCACAGATACGCAGTATTTT.

The V call is TRBV10-2, the J call TRBJ2-1; 7 bases agree with TRBD2. The CDR3 sequence is 14 residues long. Germline V lookup: CDR1 WSHSY, CDR2 SAAADI. V lost 7 bases to trimming and J lost 6 bases; unmatched junction nucleotides: 9. CDR3 sequence (DNA): TGCGCCAGCATACGGGGGGACGCCACCAATGAGCAGTTCTTC. This sequence encodes CASIRGDATNEQFF.

By sample share, this clonotype is medium-sized (0.01 to 0.1%). The V gene is TRBV2, the J gene TRBJ2-2, with 10 bases matching TRBD2. Per germline, CDR1 SNHLY and CDR2 FYNNEI. The ends lost 6 bases at V and 1 base at J; junction bases unmatched: 5. This CDR3 comprises 16 residues. CDR3 nucleotides: TGTGCCAGCAGGAGGAGCGGGGGGGAGAACACCGGGGAGCTGTTTTTT. Translation: CASRRSGGENTGELFF.

The table lists this clonotype with a few counts. The chain has TRBV14 and TRBJ1-2; D might be TRBD1 (6 bases). This CDR3 spans 17 amino acids. V lost 1 base, J lost 4 bases, and 19 bases lay in between. CDR1 is SGHDN and CDR2 is FVKESK in the germline V gene. This CDR3 reads CASSQAPGKGELYGYTF. CDR3 DNA sequence: TGTGCCAGCAGCCAAGCCCCCGGAAAGGGGGAGCTCTATGGCTACACCTTC.

The CDR3 DNA sequence: TGTGCCAGCAGCTTAGGGACGACAGGGCCCAATCAGCCCCAGCATTTT. This codes for CASSLGTTGPNQPQHF. The chain uses TRBV7-9 and TRBJ1-5, with TRBD1 matching over 7 bases. CDR1 and CDR2 (germline): SEHNR, FQNEAQ (reference sequence). The CDR3 is 16 amino acids. The ends lost 1 base at V and 3 bases at J; junction bases unmatched: 6.

The rearrangement uses TRBV2 and TRBJ1-2; D might be TRBD1 (6 bases). Trimming cost V 8 bases and J 5 bases, with 15 bases left between them. The CDR3 sequence is 13 residues long. Germline CDR1 reads SNHLY; CDR2 reads FYNNEI. CDR3 sequence (DNA): TGTGCCAGCGGAGGACAGCCACGGTATGGCTACACCTTC. This encodes CASGGQPRYGYTF.

This clonotype was seen more than once but under ten times. The gene calls are TRBV5-1 and TRBJ1-2; weak D call: TRBD1 (5 bases). The CDR3 runs 15 residues. Per germline, CDR1 SGHRS and CDR2 YFSETQ. V lost 4 bases and J 7 bases, leaving 20 bases between the germline ends. CDR3 sequence (DNA): TGCGCCAGCAGCCGTAGTGGTGGGCAGGGTGGTGGCTACACCTTC. Amino acids: CASSRSGGQGGGYTF.

The V gene is TRBV5-1, the J gene TRBJ1-6, with TRBD1 identical over 8 bases. The V segment lost 5 bases and the J segment 10 bases; nucleotides outside the gene matches: 2. This CDR3 comprises 12 residues. The V gene's germline CDR1 is SGHRS and CDR2 YFSETQ. Here the CDR3 DNA reads TGCGCCAGCAGGACAGGGGAGTCACCCCTCCACTTT. Translated: CASRTGESPLHF.

V gene TRBV30 combines with J gene TRBJ1-1, with D possibly matching TRBD1 (6 bases). Per germline, CDR1 GTSNPN and CDR2 SVGIG (reference sequence). CDR3 length equals 12 residues. The V end lost 4 bases, the J end lost 6 bases, and 12 bases lay between the germline ends. The CDR3 coding sequence is TGTGCCTGGAACAGGGTGCCGGCTGAAGCTTTCTTT. Protein: CAWNRVPAEAFF.

J is TRBJ2-3 and V is TRBV6-4; D might be TRBD1 (5 bases). The CDR3 extends over 13 amino acids. CDR1 MRHNA and CDR2 SNTAGT come from the germline V gene. V was trimmed by 5 bases and J by 3 bases, leaving 9 bases between them. The CDR3 nucleotides are TGTGCCAGCAGTTCAGACAGAACAGATACGCAGTATTTT. Encoded protein: CASSSDRTDTQYF.

This chain uses TRBV19 with TRBJ1-4, with a weak D call TRBD1 (6 bases). CDR1 is LNHDA and CDR2 is SQIVND in the germline V gene (reference sequence). V was trimmed by 3 bases and J by 12 bases, leaving 17 bases between them. The length of the CDR3 is 14 residues. The CDR3 sequence: CASSIVATKGELFF. CDR3 nucleotide sequence: TGTGCCAGTAGTATTGTGGCCACGAAGGGGGAACTGTTTTTT.

This clonotype was found a few times. This chain links TRBV6-1 with TRBJ1-6; D is undetermined. Germline V gene sequence: CDR1 MNHNS, CDR2 SASEGT. The V gene lost 6 bases and the J gene lost 7 bases, with 13 bases spanning the gap. CDR3 length: 14 residues. For the CDR3, the DNA is TGTGCCAGCAGATCGGGAGGGCAGAATTCACCCCTCCACTTT. As protein: CASRSGGQNSPLHF.

CDR3 region: CATGLGATNTGELFF. For the CDR3, the DNA is TGTGCCACCGGCCTTGGAGCCACCAACACCGGGGAGCTGTTTTTT. This sequence joins TRBV24-1 and TRBJ2-2; D gene ambiguous. Looked up from germline, CDR1 is KGHDR and CDR2 is SFDVKD. Trimming cost V 9 bases and J 2 bases, with 15 bases left between them. This CDR3 comprises 15 residues.

The chain combines TRBV28 with TRBJ2-3, with 9 bases that match TRBD1. Trimming took 5 bases from V and 0 from J; bases not matched to a gene: 3. The CDR3 totals 15 residues. Germline CDR1 reads MDHEN; CDR2 reads SYDVKM. CDR3 in DNA: TGTGCCAGCAGTGGGACAGGGTGGAGCACAGATACGCAGTATTTT. It encodes CASSGTGWSTDTQYF.

The chain has TRBV10-3 and TRBJ2-5; TRBD2 is a possible D gene (7 bases). Germline CDR1 ENHRY, CDR2 SYGVKD. V shed 8 bases and J shed 1 base, with 8 bases lying between them. This CDR3 is built from 12 residues. Here the CDR3 DNA reads TGTGCCATCCGGGGGGCCCAAGAGACCCAGTACTTC. It yields the protein CAIRGAQETQYF.

The chain combines TRBV19 with TRBJ1-1; 7 nucleotides agree with TRBD1. V shed 8 bases and J 1 base; nucleotides not matched to a gene: 13. CDR3 length: 16 residues. Germline V gives CDR1 LNHDA, CDR2 SQIVND (reference sequence). CDR3: CASENPPGTENTEAFF. CDR3 nucleotides: TGTGCCAGTGAAAACCCTCCCGGGACAGAGAACACTGAAGCTTTCTTT.

This sequence joins TRBV28 and TRBJ2-2, with TRBD1 matching 7 bases. CDR1 is MDHEN and CDR2 is SYDVKM in the germline V gene. The junction had 14 bases not matched to a gene; V was cut back by 5 bases and J by 5 bases. The CDR3 runs to 17 residues. In DNA, the CDR3 is TGTGCCAGCAGTCCCGCGGACAGGAAGACTGCGACCGGGGAGCTGTTTTTT. Protein sequence: CASSPADRKTATGELFF.